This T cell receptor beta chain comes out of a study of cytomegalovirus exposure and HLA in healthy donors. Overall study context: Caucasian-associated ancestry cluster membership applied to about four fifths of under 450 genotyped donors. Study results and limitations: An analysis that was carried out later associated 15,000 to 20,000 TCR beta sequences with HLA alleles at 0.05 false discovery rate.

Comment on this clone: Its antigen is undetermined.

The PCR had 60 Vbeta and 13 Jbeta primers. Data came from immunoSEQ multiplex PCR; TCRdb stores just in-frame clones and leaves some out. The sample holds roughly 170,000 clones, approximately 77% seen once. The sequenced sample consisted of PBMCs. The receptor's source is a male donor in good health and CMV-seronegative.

This chain's CDR3 is CATLTSGSSYNEQFF. In DNA form, the CDR3 reads TGTGCCACCCTGACTAGCGGGAGCTCCTACAATGAGCAGTTCTTC. The chain carries TRBV11-2 and TRBJ2-1; 12 nucleotides match TRBD2. The CDR3 covers 15 residues. V shed 10 bases, J shed 0 bases, and the junction held 4 bases outside the gene matches. The germline V gene encodes CDR1 SGHAT and CDR2 FQNNGV. The variable domain in full, with the rest retrieved from reference TRBV11-2 and TRBJ2-1, is EAGVAQSPRYKIIEKRQSVAFWCNPISGHATLYWYQQILGQGPKLLIQFQNNGVVDDSQLPKDRFSAERLKGVDSTLKIQPAKLEDSAVYLCATLTSGSSYNEQFFGPGTRLTVL.